This T cell receptor beta chain was captured in a study of blood T cell repertoires in COVID-19. Study at large: Some COVID-19 samples were acute and others convalescent; all came from the United States, Italy and Spain. The cDNA or gDNA used as material had been derived from T cells, B-cell-depleted T cells, or PBMCs.

In Seattle, patients joined the study during active infection and were tracked longitudinally. Per the original data handling: It was from reference gene primer amplification that nucleated cell counts were estimated. Libraries were prepared by immunoSEQ multiplex PCR; TCRdb keeps only in-frame clonotypes and omits some of them. V and J calls and clone size follow that table, whereas D and trimming were derived from the DNA. The profile shows approximately 120,000 clones, around 81% of them singletons. Sequenced material: peripheral blood. This clonotype was obtained from a man younger than 40 with COVID-19, enrolled during active disease.

In DNA, the CDR3 is TGTGCCAGCAGTGACGGGTGGTACCAAGAGACCCAGTACTTC. Translation gives CASSDGWYQETQYF. V and J are TRBV6-1 and TRBJ2-5; D remains ambiguous. V was clipped by 3 bases and J by 0 bases, with 8 bases between them. The length of the CDR3 is 14 residues. The germline gives CDR1 MNHNS, CDR2 SASEGT.